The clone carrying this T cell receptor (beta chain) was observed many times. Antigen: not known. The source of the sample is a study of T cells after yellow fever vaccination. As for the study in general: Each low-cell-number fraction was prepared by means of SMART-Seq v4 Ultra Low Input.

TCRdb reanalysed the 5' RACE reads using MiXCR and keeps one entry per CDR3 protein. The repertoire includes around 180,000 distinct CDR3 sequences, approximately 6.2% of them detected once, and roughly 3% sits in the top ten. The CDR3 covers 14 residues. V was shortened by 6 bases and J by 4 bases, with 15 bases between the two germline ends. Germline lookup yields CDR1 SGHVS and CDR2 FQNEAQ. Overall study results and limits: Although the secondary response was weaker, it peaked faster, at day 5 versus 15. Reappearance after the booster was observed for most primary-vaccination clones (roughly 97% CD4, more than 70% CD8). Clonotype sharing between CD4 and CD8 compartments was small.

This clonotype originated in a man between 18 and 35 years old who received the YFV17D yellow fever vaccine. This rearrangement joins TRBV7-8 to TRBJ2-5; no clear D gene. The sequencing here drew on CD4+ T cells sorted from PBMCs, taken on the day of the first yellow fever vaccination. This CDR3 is CASSRRAVGETQYF. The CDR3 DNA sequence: TGTGCCAGCAGTCGAAGGGCGGTGGGAGAGACCCAGTACTTC.